Listed below are T cell receptor beta chains from one sample, sequenced in a study of control samples from healthy donors and cancer patients. Measured with immunoSEQ multiplex PCR; TCRdb has only the in-frame clones, and not every one. Of around 140,000 clones in the sample, around nine tenths were seen once. The specimen was PBMCs. All receptors come from a man between 50 and 59 years old with head and neck cancer. Both conserved end residues are part of each CDR3. The order of the fields is D gene, V gene, J gene, clone size, CDR3 protein, CDR3 DNA. D genes are given only for firm matches. Size values are once, few and many counts, or a class for expanded clones, and some rows have none.

d_gene: -
v_gene: TRBV3-1/TRBV3-2
j_gene: TRBJ1-5
abundance: few
CDR3aa: CASSQDGQGLTPQHF
CDR3nt: TGTGCCAGCAGCCAAGATGGGCAGGGCCTTACACCCCAGCATTTT

d_gene: -
v_gene: TRBV7-9
j_gene: TRBJ2-7
abundance: few
CDR3aa: CASSFAEEQYF
CDR3nt: TGTGCCAGCAGCTTTGCAGAGGAGCAGTACTTC

d_gene: -
v_gene: TRBV27
j_gene: TRBJ1-6
abundance: -
CDR3aa: CASSFSQGDSGSPLHF
CDR3nt: TGTGCCAGCAGTTTTTCTCAGGGAGATAGTGGTTCACCCCTCCACTTT

d_gene: -
v_gene: TRBV6-5
j_gene: TRBJ1-4
abundance: -
CDR3aa: CASSYWANNNEKLFF
CDR3nt: TGTGCCAGCAGTTATTGGGCAAACAACAATGAAAAACTGTTTTTT

d_gene: TRBD1
v_gene: TRBV19
j_gene: TRBJ1-1
abundance: -
CDR3aa: CASSHRDRGRTEAFF
CDR3nt: TGTGCCAGTAGTCATAGGGACAGGGGACGGACTGAAGCTTTCTTT

d_gene: -
v_gene: TRBV5-8
j_gene: TRBJ2-5
abundance: -
CDR3aa: CASSLGGYRDDQETQYF
CDR3nt: TGTGCCAGCAGCTTGGGAGGATACAGGGACGATCAAGAGACCCAGTACTTC

d_gene: TRBD2
v_gene: TRBV7-9
j_gene: TRBJ2-2
abundance: -
CDR3aa: CASSSGLAGARDPGELFF
CDR3nt: TGTGCCAGCAGCTCGGGGCTAGCGGGGGCCAGGGACCCCGGGGAGCTGTTTTTT

d_gene: -
v_gene: TRBV7-2
j_gene: TRBJ2-5
abundance: -
CDR3aa: CASSPGTFQETQYF
CDR3nt: TGTGCCAGCAGCCCCGGGACTTTCCAAGAGACCCAGTACTTC

d_gene: -
v_gene: TRBV18
j_gene: TRBJ2-7
abundance: -
CDR3aa: CASSPQGPEQYF
CDR3nt: TGTGCCAGCTCACCACAGGGGCCCGAGCAGTACTTC

d_gene: -
v_gene: TRBV27
j_gene: TRBJ2-7
abundance: -
CDR3aa: CASSLRGGVSYEQYF
CDR3nt: TGTGCCAGCAGTTTGAGGGGCGGTGTCTCCTACGAGCAGTACTTC

d_gene: -
v_gene: TRBV19
j_gene: TRBJ2-1
abundance: -
CDR3aa: CASSISLYNEQFF
CDR3nt: TGTGCCAGTAGTATTAGTCTCTACAATGAGCAGTTCTTC

d_gene: -
v_gene: TRBV2
j_gene: TRBJ1-1
abundance: few
CDR3aa: CASTVSNTEAFF
CDR3nt: TGTGCCAGCACTGTTTCGAACACTGAAGCTTTCTTT

d_gene: -
v_gene: TRBV3-1/TRBV3-2
j_gene: TRBJ2-2
abundance: -
CDR3aa: CASSQRVSGLTNTGELFF
CDR3nt: TGTGCCAGCAGCCAAAGGGTCTCGGGACTCACGAACACCGGGGAGCTGTTTTTT

d_gene: -
v_gene: TRBV3-1/TRBV3-2
j_gene: TRBJ2-1
abundance: -
CDR3aa: CASKSFGGEQFF
CDR3nt: TGTGCCAGCAAGTCGTTCGGAGGTGAGCAGTTCTTC

d_gene: TRBD1
v_gene: TRBV3-1/TRBV3-2
j_gene: TRBJ2-5
abundance: -
CDR3aa: CASSQGQGAETQYF
CDR3nt: TGTGCCAGCAGCCAAGGACAGGGGGCGGAGACCCAGTACTTC

d_gene: -
v_gene: TRBV5-1
j_gene: TRBJ1-1
abundance: once
CDR3aa: CASSSNLDTEAFF
CDR3nt: TGCGCCAGCAGCTCAAATTTGGACACTGAAGCTTTCTTT

d_gene: TRBD1
v_gene: TRBV4-1
j_gene: TRBJ2-1
abundance: -
CDR3aa: CASSQGTLQGKTYNEQFF
CDR3nt: TGCGCCAGCAGCCAAGGGACATTACAGGGGAAGACCTACAATGAGCAGTTCTTC

d_gene: -
v_gene: TRBV2
j_gene: TRBJ1-5
abundance: -
CDR3aa: CASSEERNQPQHF
CDR3nt: TGTGCCAGCAGTGAAGAGCGCAATCAGCCCCAGCATTTT

d_gene: -
v_gene: TRBV9
j_gene: TRBJ2-6
abundance: -
CDR3aa: CASSVGSGSGANVLTF
CDR3nt: TGTGCCAGCAGCGTAGGTTCAGGGTCTGGGGCCAACGTCCTGACTTTC

d_gene: -
v_gene: TRBV19
j_gene: TRBJ2-7
abundance: few
CDR3aa: CATADRHPYEQYF
CDR3nt: TGTGCCACAGCCGATCGCCATCCCTACGAGCAGTACTTC

d_gene: -
v_gene: TRBV11-1
j_gene: TRBJ2-3
abundance: -
CDR3aa: CASSSTGSQPDTQYF
CDR3nt: TGTGCCAGCAGCAGCACAGGGTCTCAGCCAGATACGCAGTATTTT

d_gene: -
v_gene: TRBV28
j_gene: TRBJ1-5
abundance: -
CDR3aa: CASSYPKGIQPQHF
CDR3nt: TGTGCCAGCAGTTATCCAAAAGGTATTCAGCCCCAGCATTTT

d_gene: -
v_gene: TRBV19
j_gene: TRBJ1-2
abundance: -
CDR3aa: CASSLDRPLGGLFGYTF
CDR3nt: TGTGCCAGTAGCCTCGACAGGCCACTCGGCGGTCTCTTTGGCTACACCTTC

d_gene: -
v_gene: TRBV5-4
j_gene: TRBJ2-5
abundance: -
CDR3aa: CASSLAGRGRETQYF
CDR3nt: TGTGCCAGCAGCTTGGCTGGTCGAGGGCGGGAGACCCAGTACTTC

d_gene: TRBD1
v_gene: TRBV27
j_gene: TRBJ2-7
abundance: -
CDR3aa: CASSLSLDRAPYEQYF
CDR3nt: TGTGCCAGCAGTTTATCCCTCGACAGGGCCCCCTACGAGCAGTACTTC

d_gene: -
v_gene: TRBV28
j_gene: TRBJ2-1
abundance: -
CDR3aa: CASLESSYNEQFF
CDR3nt: TGTGCCAGCCTAGAGAGCTCCTACAATGAGCAGTTCTTC

d_gene: TRBD2
v_gene: TRBV5-1
j_gene: TRBJ2-5
abundance: once
CDR3aa: CASSLVLAGGPGETQYF
CDR3nt: TGCGCCAGCAGCTTGGTGCTAGCGGGAGGGCCGGGGGAGACCCAGTACTTC

d_gene: -
v_gene: TRBV21-1
j_gene: TRBJ1-3
abundance: -
CDR3aa: CASSTRWTVTSGNTIYF
CDR3nt: TGTGCCAGCAGCACCAGGTGGACAGTGACATCTGGAAACACCATATATTTT

d_gene: TRBD2
v_gene: TRBV6-4
j_gene: TRBJ2-1
abundance: -
CDR3aa: CASSNTGTSIYNEQFF
CDR3nt: TGTGCCAGCAGTAACACCGGGACTAGCATCTACAATGAGCAGTTCTTC

d_gene: TRBD1
v_gene: TRBV2
j_gene: TRBJ1-6
abundance: -
CDR3aa: CASIRDRGNSPLHF
CDR3nt: TGTGCCAGCATCAGGGACAGGGGGAATTCACCCCTCCACTTT

d_gene: -
v_gene: TRBV29-1
j_gene: TRBJ2-1
abundance: -
CDR3aa: CSVGRTDEQFF
CDR3nt: TGCAGCGTTGGTCGGACAGATGAGCAGTTCTTC